These 27 T cell receptor beta chains were sequenced from one sample in a study of CD8 T cells in Susac syndrome. The authors reverse transcribed 0.5 to 1 ug RNA with random hexamers. MiXCR, run by TCRdb on the immunoSEQ multiplex PCR reads, gives a single entry per CDR3 protein. The sample lists approximately 200,000 distinct CDR3 sequences; nearly 95% were seen once. Sequenced input: CD4+ T cells from PBMCs. Every receptor here comes from a human donor with multiple sclerosis.

This rearrangement joins TRBV7-9 to TRBJ2-4; D unclear. This CDR3 contains 12 residues. From germline, CDR1 is SEHNR and CDR2 FQNEAQ (reference sequence). The V end was cut by 5 bases, the J end by 8 bases, with 10 bases between. Here the CDR3 DNA reads TGTGCCAGCAGCGGCCCATCGGACATTCAGTACTTC. Translation gives CASSGPSDIQYF.

The chain uses TRBV3-1 and TRBJ2-2; D unclear. CDR1 and CDR2 from the germline V gene are LGHDT and YNNKEL (reference sequence). This CDR3 is 14 amino acids long. V lost 0 bases, J lost 0 bases, and 2 bases lay in between. The CDR3 reads CASSQDPNTGELFF. The CDR3 coding sequence is TGTGCCAGCAGCCAAGATCCGAACACCGGGGAGCTGTTTTTT. The full variable domain, its missing parts supplied by reference TRBV3-1 and TRBJ2-2, is DTAVSQTPKYLVTQMGNDKSIKCEQNLGHDTMYWYKQDSKKFLKIMFSYNNKELIINETVPNRFSPKSPDKAHLNLHINSLELGDSAVYFCASSQDPNTGELFFGEGSRLTVL.

This sequence joins TRBV29-1 and TRBJ2-5; 9 nucleotides align to TRBD2. The CDR3 consists of 16 residues. CDR1 and CDR2 from the germline V gene are SQVTM and ANQGSEA. J gave up 4 bases and V 0 bases, and 9 bases lay outside the gene matches. In DNA form, the CDR3 reads TGCAGCGTTGAAGATGAAAAGCGGGGGGCGGGAGAGACCCAGTACTTC. Its translation: CSVEDEKRGAGETQYF.

The chain joins TRBV28 to TRBJ1-2; possible D gene TRBD1, 5 bases. Germline CDR1 reads MDHEN; CDR2 reads SYDVKM. The CDR3 runs 14 residues. Deletions cut 6 bases from V and 1 base from J, with 12 bases between. In DNA form, the CDR3 reads TGTGCCAGCAGGACAGCGTCTAGTAACTATGGCTACACCTTC. Its translation: CASRTASSNYGYTF.

The chain has TRBV12-3 or TRBV12-4 and TRBJ2-1, with 12 positions matching TRBD2. The CDR3 is made up of 17 amino acids. Losses at the gene ends were 6 bases for V and 4 bases for J; bases not matched to a gene: 10. The CDR3: CASRQTSGRPGYNEQFF. CDR3 bases: TGTGCCAGCAGGCAAACTAGCGGGAGGCCCGGTTACAATGAGCAGTTCTTC.

On this clonotype: The junction departs from germline at one end; a sequencing error may be responsible. The chain joins TRBV18 to TRBJ2-5; 7 bases match TRBD1. The CDR3 loop spans 13 amino acids. In germline, CDR1 is KGHSH, CDR2 LQKENI. CDR3 sequence: CASSPDPRGKSDF. The CDR3, as DNA: TGTGCCAGCTCACCTGATCCCAGGGGGAAGTCAGACTTC.

The chain is built from TRBV7-9 and TRBJ1-2; possibly TRBD1 for D (5 bases). Trimming pared 10 bases from V and 5 bases from J, leaving 17 bases between. The length of the CDR3 is 13 residues. CDR1 and CDR2 (germline): SEHNR, FQNEAQ (reference sequence). CDR3: CATPLGGWYGYTF. In nucleotides, the CDR3 is TGTGCCACCCCCTTGGGGGGTTGGTATGGCTACACCTTC.

V is TRBV6-6 and J is TRBJ1-5; 8 bases are a match to TRBD1. Germline V gene data show CDR1 as MNHNY and CDR2 as SVGAGI (reference sequence). The CDR3 length is 14 residues. Trimming removed 5 bases from V and 6 bases from J; junction bases left unmatched: 6. This CDR3 is CASSRGQEGQPQHF. Here the CDR3 DNA reads TGTGCCAGCAGTCGGGGACAGGAGGGTCAGCCCCAGCATTTT.

V and J are TRBV20-1 and TRBJ1-1; D possibly corresponds to TRBD1 (6 bases). The CDR3 has 14 residues. The germline CDR1 and CDR2 sequences are DFQATT and SNEGSKA (reference sequence). Trimming took 5 bases from V and 2 from J, leaving 15 bases between them. The CDR3 loop reads CSAFIQGKNTEAFF. In nucleotides, the CDR3 is TGCAGTGCTTTTATACAGGGAAAAAACACTGAAGCTTTCTTT.

V and J are TRBV20-1 and TRBJ2-5; D call uncertain. V gave up 1 base and J gave up 4 bases, with 7 bases separating them. The CDR3 loop spans 12 amino acids. Germline values: CDR1 DFQATT, CDR2 SNEGSKA (reference sequence). The CDR3 loop is CSARGLTETQYF. In DNA, the CDR3 is TGCAGTGCTAGAGGCCTGACAGAGACCCAGTACTTC.

This rearrangement joins TRBV30 to TRBJ2-7, with D possibly being TRBD1 or TRBD2 (5 bases each). The length of the CDR3 is 13 residues. Germline V gene sequence: CDR1 GTSNPN, CDR2 SVGIG (reference sequence). V was pared by 2 bases and J by 5 bases, with 13 bases between. In DNA form, the CDR3 reads TGTGCCTGGAGTTTCGGTGGGGGTAACGAGCAGTACTTC. This encodes CAWSFGGGNEQYF. The full variable domain, its missing parts supplied by reference TRBV30 and TRBJ2-7, is SQTIHQWPATLVQPVGSPLSLECTVEGTSNPNLYWYRQAAGRGLQLLFYSVGIGQISSEVPQNLSASRPQDRQFILSSKKLLLSDSGFYLCAWSFGGGNEQYFGPGTRLTVT.

The chain joins TRBV3-1 to TRBJ2-1; TRBD2 matches at 9 bases. V lost 1 base to trimming and J lost 10 bases; unmatched junction nucleotides: 2. The germline CDR1 and CDR2 sequences are LGHDT and YNNKEL (reference sequence). The CDR3 spans 13 residues. CDR3 nucleotides: TGTGCCAGCAGCCAAGGACTAGCGGACGAGCAGTTCTTC. It codes for CASSQGLADEQFF.

The chain recombines TRBV4-2 with TRBJ2-5; 7 bases are shared with TRBD2. J lost 2 bases, V lost 4 bases, and 10 bases had no gene match. The CDR3 is made up of 16 amino acids. Germline CDR1 and CDR2: LGHNA and YNFKEQ. The DNA for the CDR3 is TGTGCCAGCAGCCCCCGCGGGGCGGGAGAACAAGAGACCCAGTACTTC. Amino acid sequence: CASSPRGAGEQETQYF.

The J gene is TRBJ1-1, the V gene TRBV4-1; D may be TRBD1 (5 bases). V was pared by 0 bases and J by 1 base, with 9 bases between. The CDR3 is 15 amino acids. Germline CDR1 MGHRA, CDR2 YSYEKL. The CDR3 loop reads CASSQEGVGNTEAFF. The CDR3 coding sequence is TGCGCCAGCAGCCAAGAAGGGGTAGGGAACACTGAAGCTTTCTTT.

This clonotype was detected only once. The J gene is TRBJ2-4, the V gene TRBV4-1, with 10 bases aligning to TRBD2. Germline trimming cut 4 bases from V and 5 bases from J; bases unmatched to any gene: 5. Germline V gene lookup returns CDR1 MGHRA and CDR2 YSYEKL. This CDR3 spans 15 amino acids. The CDR3 is CASSRFGLAENIQYF. Written as DNA, the CDR3 is TGCGCCAGCAGCCGGTTCGGACTAGCGGAAAACATTCAGTACTTC.

V usage is TRBV29-1 and J usage is TRBJ1-1; unclear D gene. The V end was cut by 6 bases, the J end by 10 bases, with 9 bases between. CDR3 length: 9 amino acids. The germline CDR1 and CDR2 sequences are SQVTM and ANQGSEA. In nucleotides, the CDR3 is TGCAGCGTGGAGCCCGTAGCTTTCTTT. Translated, it gives CSVEPVAFF.

The V call is TRBV30, the J call TRBJ1-1; D is ambiguous. Per the germline V gene, CDR1 is GTSNPN and CDR2 is SVGIG (reference sequence). V was clipped by 8 bases and J by 0 bases, with 16 bases between them. The CDR3 length is 14 residues. The CDR3 bases are TGTGCCCGATCTACAGAAATTCTGAACACTGAAGCTTTCTTT. Residues: CARSTEILNTEAFF.

The J gene is TRBJ1-4, the V gene TRBV29-1, with D perhaps matching TRBD1 (5 bases). From germline, CDR1 is SQVTM and CDR2 ANQGSEA. Trimming took off 6 bases at V and 8 bases at J, with 13 bases between the two ends. This CDR3 spans 12 amino acids. CDR3 DNA: TGCAGCGTGGGGGTAAATGGGGAAAAACTGTTTTTT. This translates into CSVGVNGEKLFF.

The chain uses TRBV28 and TRBJ2-5; TRBD2 matches at 7 bases. The V segment lost 7 bases and the J segment 4 bases; nucleotides outside the gene matches: 3. Germline CDR1 MDHEN, CDR2 SYDVKM. This CDR3 has 12 residues. Here the CDR3 reads CASTSGTETQYF. CDR3 nucleotides: TGTGCCAGCACCAGCGGGACAGAGACCCAGTACTTC.

CDR3 DNA sequence: TGTGCCAGCAGTGAGAGCGGTCCCCAGCATTTT. Translating gives CASSESGPQHF. The gene calls are TRBV2 and TRBJ1-5; D is unresolved. The CDR3 runs to 11 residues. The ends were cut back, 3 bases at V and 10 bases at J, with 7 bases in the middle. CDR1 SNHLY and CDR2 FYNNEI come from the germline V gene.

The V call is TRBV29-1, the J call TRBJ1-2, with D maybe TRBD1 (6 bases). The CDR3 loop spans 13 amino acids. Trimming took 3 bases from V and 3 from J, leaving 11 bases between them. In germline, CDR1 is SQVTM, CDR2 ANQGSEA. CDR3 sequence: CSVDWQGYYGYTF. The CDR3 DNA follows: TGCAGCGTTGACTGGCAGGGGTACTATGGCTACACCTTC.

The V and J genes are TRBV29-1 and TRBJ2-1, with D unresolved. Germline V gene sequence: CDR1 SQVTM, CDR2 ANQGSEA. CDR3 length: 13 amino acids. The germline V and J ends were trimmed by 6 bases and 6 bases, with 15 bases remaining between them. Here the CDR3 DNA reads TGCAGCGTCAGACCGGGTTCCCTCAATGAGCAGTTCTTC. Translating it yields CSVRPGSLNEQFF.

CDR3 in amino acids: CSATEGGYEQYF. The CDR3 DNA is TGCAGTGCCACAGAGGGGGGTTACGAGCAGTACTTC. V usage is TRBV20-1 and J usage is TRBJ2-7; either TRBD1 or TRBD2 may supply D (6 bases each). CDR3 length: 12 amino acids. CDR1 is DFQATT, CDR2 SNEGSKA, per germline (reference sequence). The V gene lost 6 bases and the J gene lost 4 bases, with 13 bases spanning the gap.

J is TRBJ1-6 and V is TRBV7-6; D ambiguous. V lost 4 bases, J lost 9 bases, and 22 bases lay in between. The CDR3 consists of 17 residues. Germline lookup yields CDR1 SGHVS and CDR2 FNYEAQ. As DNA, the CDR3 is TGTGCCAGCAGCTCCTTTGGGAAGGGTCTCTTTGGTTCACCCCTCCACTTT. It is translated as CASSSFGKGLFGSPLHF. Full variable domain (outside the CDR3, taken from reference TRBV7-6 and TRBJ1-6): GAGVSQSPRYKVTKRGQDVALRCDPISGHVSLYWYRQALGQGPEFLTYFNYEAQQDKSGLPNDRFSAERPEGSISTLTIQRTEQRDSAMYRCASSSFGKGLFGSPLHFGNGTRLTVT.

The rearrangement links TRBV6-7 to TRBJ2-1, with D maybe TRBD2 (6 bases). Being an ORF, TRBV6-7 has a function that is uncertain. The V end was cut by 1 base, the J end by 9 bases, with 19 bases between. The CDR3 totals 16 residues. The CDR3 region is CASSYWGTPEGREQFF. The CDR3 coding sequence is TGTGCCAGCAGTTACTGGGGGACTCCCGAAGGACGTGAGCAGTTCTTC.

This chain links TRBV11-2 with TRBJ1-1, with D tentatively TRBD1 (5 bases). CDR1 is SGHAT, CDR2 FQNNGV, per germline. V shed 5 bases and J shed 5 bases, with 15 bases lying between them. The CDR3 has 14 residues. CDR3 amino acids: CASSPRGWRTEAFF. The CDR3 DNA reads TGTGCCAGCAGCCCAAGGGGTTGGAGGACTGAAGCTTTCTTT.

DNA of the CDR3: TGTGCCAGCAGCCTAAACTCCGGGACAGGAATTACTAACTATGGCTACACCTTC. Protein: CASSLNSGTGITNYGYTF. V and J are TRBV4-2 and TRBJ1-2, with TRBD1 matching 8 bases. With V trimmed by 4 bases and J by 0 bases, 13 bases remained unmatched. This CDR3 has 18 amino acids. CDR1 and CDR2 from the germline V gene are LGHNA and YNFKEQ.